These 5 T cell receptor beta chains originate from one sample sequenced in a study of PD-1 blockade in classical Hodgkin lymphoma. Some clones are missing from TCRdb's copy, which holds only in-frame ones; the method was immunoSEQ multiplex PCR. This table has 13,000 or so clones, more than 85% appearing once. All trial patients relapsed after autologous stem cell transplantation. This specimen consisted of peripheral blood mononuclear cells (PBMCs), obtained at baseline. The origin of the receptors is a human donor with classical Hodgkin lymphoma.

This chain links TRBV2 with TRBJ2-7; possibly TRBD1 for D (5 bases). The CDR3 is 13 amino acids. Trimming pared 1 base from V and 7 bases from J, leaving 11 bases between. The V gene's germline CDR1 is SNHLY and CDR2 FYNNEI. CDR3 residues: CASSEGLGVEQYF. The CDR3 coding sequence is TGTGCCAGCAGTGAAGGCTTAGGGGTTGAGCAGTACTTC.

The V call is TRBV27, the J call TRBJ2-7, with TRBD1 matching 9 bases. Trimming took 5 bases from V and 5 from J; bases not matched to a gene: 13. Germline V CDR1 and CDR2: MNHEY, SMNVEV (reference sequence). CDR3 length: 16 residues. The CDR3: CASSRKPGQGVDEQYF. The CDR3 DNA is TGTGCCAGCAGTAGAAAACCGGGACAGGGTGTCGACGAGCAGTACTTC.

Concerning this clone itself: A junction boundary mismatches the germline segment, possibly from a read error. The genes are TRBV6-4 and TRBJ2-7, with D possibly being TRBD1 or TRBD2 (5 bases each). Per germline, CDR1 MRHNA and CDR2 SNTAGT. This CDR3 has 14 residues. Here the CDR3 reads CASSYSMGAYEQYF. In DNA form, the CDR3 reads TGTGCCAGCAGTTACTCGATGGGGGCCTACGAGCAGTACTTC.

V gene TRBV7-2 combines with J gene TRBJ1-4, with 9 bases that match TRBD1. The V gene's germline CDR1 is SGHTA and CDR2 FQGNSA. J lost 8 bases, V lost 1 base, and 5 bases had no gene match. This CDR3 has 15 residues. CDR3 loop: CASSLEQGAEEKLFF. For the CDR3, the DNA is TGTGCCAGCAGCTTAGAACAGGGGGCAGAAGAAAAACTGTTTTTT.

This clone was counted a few times. The chain links TRBV6-5 to TRBJ1-3, with 8 bases fitting TRBD1. The J segment lost 1 base and the V segment lost 4 bases, leaving 3 bases of the junction unmatched. CDR3 length: 15 residues. Germline CDR1 MNHEY, CDR2 SVGAGI. CDR3 in amino acids: CASSLDRASGNTIYF. CDR3 DNA: TGTGCCAGCAGTTTGGACAGGGCATCTGGAAACACCATATATTTT.